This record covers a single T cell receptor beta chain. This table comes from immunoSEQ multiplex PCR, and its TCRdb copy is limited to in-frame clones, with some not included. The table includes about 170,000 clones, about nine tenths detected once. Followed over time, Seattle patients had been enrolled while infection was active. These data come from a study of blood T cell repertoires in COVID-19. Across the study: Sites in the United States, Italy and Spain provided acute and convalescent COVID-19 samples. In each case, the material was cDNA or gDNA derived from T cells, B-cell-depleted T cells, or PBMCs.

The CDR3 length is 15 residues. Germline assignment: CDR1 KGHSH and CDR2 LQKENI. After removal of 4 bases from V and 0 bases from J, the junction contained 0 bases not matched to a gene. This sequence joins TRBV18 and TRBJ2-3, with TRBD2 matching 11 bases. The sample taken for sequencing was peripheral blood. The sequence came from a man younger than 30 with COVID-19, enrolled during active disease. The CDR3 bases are TGTGCCAGCTCACGGACTAGCGGGAGCACAGATACGCAGTATTTT. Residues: CASSRTSGSTDTQYF. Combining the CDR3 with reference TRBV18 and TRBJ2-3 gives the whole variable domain NAGVMQNPRHLVRRRGQEARLRCSPMKGHSHVYWYRQLPEEGLKFMVYLQKENIIDESGMPKERFSAEFPKEGPSILRIQQVVRGDSAAYFCASSRTSGSTDTQYFGPGTRLTVL.